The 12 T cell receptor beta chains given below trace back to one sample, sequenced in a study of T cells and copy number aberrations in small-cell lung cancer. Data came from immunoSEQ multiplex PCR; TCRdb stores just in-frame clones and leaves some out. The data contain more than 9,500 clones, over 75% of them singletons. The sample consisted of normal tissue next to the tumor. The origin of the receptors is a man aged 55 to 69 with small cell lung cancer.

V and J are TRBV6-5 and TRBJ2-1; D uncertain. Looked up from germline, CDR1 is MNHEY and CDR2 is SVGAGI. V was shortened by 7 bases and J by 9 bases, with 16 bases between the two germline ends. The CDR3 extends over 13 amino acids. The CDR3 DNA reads TGTGCCAGCACTCCCGGCCCGGCACGTGAGCAGTTCTTC. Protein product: CASTPGPAREQFF.

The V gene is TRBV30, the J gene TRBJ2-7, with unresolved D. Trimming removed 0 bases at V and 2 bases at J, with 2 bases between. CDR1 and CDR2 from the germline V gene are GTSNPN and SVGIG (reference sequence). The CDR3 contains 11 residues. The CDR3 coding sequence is TGTGCCTGGAGTGTTGCCTACGAGCAGTACTTC. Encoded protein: CAWSVAYEQYF.

For the CDR3, the DNA is TGCGCCAGCAGTAAGGATATGGGAGTGGGGACCGGGGAGCTGTTTTTT. Amino acid sequence: CASSKDMGVGTGELFF. The rearrangement uses TRBV5-1 and TRBJ2-2, with D perhaps TRBD2 (5 bases). This CDR3 has 16 amino acids. Per germline, CDR1 SGHRS and CDR2 YFSETQ. V lost 5 bases, J lost 5 bases, and 19 bases lay in between.

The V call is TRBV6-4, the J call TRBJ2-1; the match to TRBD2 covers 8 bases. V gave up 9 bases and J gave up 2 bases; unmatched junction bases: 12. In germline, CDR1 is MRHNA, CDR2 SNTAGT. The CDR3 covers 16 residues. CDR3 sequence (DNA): TGTGCCAGTTCCCTACGGGGGGGGGAGCCCTACAATGAGCAGTTCTTC. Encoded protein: CASSLRGGEPYNEQFF.

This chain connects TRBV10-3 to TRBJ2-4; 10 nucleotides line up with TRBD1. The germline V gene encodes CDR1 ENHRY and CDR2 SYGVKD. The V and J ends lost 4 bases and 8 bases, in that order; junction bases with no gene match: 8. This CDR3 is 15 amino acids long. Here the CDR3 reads CAISGGQGGRDIQYF. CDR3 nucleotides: TGTGCCATCAGTGGAGGACAGGGGGGCCGTGACATTCAGTACTTC.

This CDR3 reads CASSQDLGSYNEQFF. In DNA, the CDR3 is TGCGCCAGCAGCCAAGACCTGGGCAGCTACAATGAGCAGTTCTTC. This sequence joins TRBV4-1 and TRBJ2-1; no clear D. This CDR3 comprises 15 residues. The germline V gene encodes CDR1 MGHRA and CDR2 YSYEKL. V shed 0 bases and J shed 3 bases, with 9 bases lying between them.

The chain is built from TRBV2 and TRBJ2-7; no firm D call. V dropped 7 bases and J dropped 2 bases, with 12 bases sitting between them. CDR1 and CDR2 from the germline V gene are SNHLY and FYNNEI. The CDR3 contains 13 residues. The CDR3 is CASKGRQTYEQYF. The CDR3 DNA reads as TGTGCCAGCAAAGGGCGGCAAACCTACGAGCAGTACTTC.

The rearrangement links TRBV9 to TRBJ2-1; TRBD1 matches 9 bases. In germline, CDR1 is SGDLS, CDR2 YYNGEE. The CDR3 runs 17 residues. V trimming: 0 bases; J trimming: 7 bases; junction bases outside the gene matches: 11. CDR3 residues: CASSVGGFGDRANEQFF. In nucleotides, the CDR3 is TGTGCCAGCAGCGTAGGGGGATTCGGGGACAGGGCTAATGAGCAGTTCTTC.

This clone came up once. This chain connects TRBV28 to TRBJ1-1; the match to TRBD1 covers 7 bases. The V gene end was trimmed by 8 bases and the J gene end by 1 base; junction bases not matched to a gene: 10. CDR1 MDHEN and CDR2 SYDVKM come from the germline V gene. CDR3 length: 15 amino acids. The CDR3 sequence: CASSMWDRPNTEAFF. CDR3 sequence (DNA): TGTGCCAGCTCAATGTGGGACAGACCGAACACTGAAGCTTTCTTT.

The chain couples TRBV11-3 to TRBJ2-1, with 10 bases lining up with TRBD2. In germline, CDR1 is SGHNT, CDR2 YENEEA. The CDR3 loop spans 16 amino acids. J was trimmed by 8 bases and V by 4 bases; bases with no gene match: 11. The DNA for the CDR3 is TGTGCCAGCAGCTCCCACAGCGGGAGGGCCAGGGATGAGCAGTTCTTC. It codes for CASSSHSGRARDEQFF.

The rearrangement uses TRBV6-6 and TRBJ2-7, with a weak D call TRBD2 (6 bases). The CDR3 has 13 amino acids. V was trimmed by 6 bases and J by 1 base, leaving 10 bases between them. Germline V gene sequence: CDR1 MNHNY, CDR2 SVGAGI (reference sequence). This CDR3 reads CASSRDLSYEQYF. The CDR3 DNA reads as TGTGCCAGCAGCCGGGACTTATCCTACGAGCAGTACTTC.

CDR3 sequence (DNA): TGTGCCAGCTCACCACCTAGTAGGGGGAGTGTCGATGAGCAGTTCTTC. Its protein product is CASSPPSRGSVDEQFF. The V and J genes are TRBV18 and TRBJ2-1, with D perhaps TRBD1 (6 bases). Germline-derived CDR1 and CDR2 are KGHSH and LQKENI. The CDR3 is made up of 16 amino acids. V was clipped by 0 bases and J by 8 bases, with 17 bases between them.